The clone carrying this T cell receptor beta chain was counted between two and nine times. Its antigen is undetermined. This record belongs to a study of glioma-infiltrating T cells after dendritic cell vaccination. The sample's time point: after dendritic cell vaccination, including at tumor progression/relapse. The primer mix had 60 V beta and 13 J beta primers. The repertoire was sequenced with immunoSEQ multiplex PCR; TCRdb's copy has only in-frame clones and lacks some. The sample includes more than 55,000 clones, approximately 81% of them seen just once. Study-wide findings and caveats: Only a small number of patients had complete blood and tumor samples. Estimated pretreatment TIL content predicted outcome after dendritic cell vaccination.

With 5 bases clipped from V and 1 base from J, the junction kept 9 bases outside the gene matches. Germline-derived CDR1 and CDR2 are SGHAT and FQDESV (reference sequence). This CDR3 is 16 amino acids long. Material: blood, obtained after dendritic cell vaccination. The origin of this receptor is a human donor with glioblastoma. This sequence joins TRBV11-1 and TRBJ2-5, with 8 nucleotides matching TRBD1. CDR3 bases: TGTGCCAGCAGCCCAGGGGGCGGGGCCCTCCAAGAGACCCAGTACTTC. Amino acid sequence: CASSPGGGALQETQYF.